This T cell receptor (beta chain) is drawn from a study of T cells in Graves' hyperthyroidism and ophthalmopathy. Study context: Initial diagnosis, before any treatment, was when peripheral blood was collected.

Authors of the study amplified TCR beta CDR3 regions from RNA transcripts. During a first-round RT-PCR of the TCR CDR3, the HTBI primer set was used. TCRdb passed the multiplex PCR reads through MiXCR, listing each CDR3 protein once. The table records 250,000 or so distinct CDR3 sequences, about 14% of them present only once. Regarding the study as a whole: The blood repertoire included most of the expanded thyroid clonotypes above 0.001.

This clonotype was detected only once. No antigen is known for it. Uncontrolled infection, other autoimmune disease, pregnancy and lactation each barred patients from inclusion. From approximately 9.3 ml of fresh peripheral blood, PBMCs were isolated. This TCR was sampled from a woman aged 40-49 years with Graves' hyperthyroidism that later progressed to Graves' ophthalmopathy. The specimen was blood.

CDR3 region: CASSLDGDRGEKLFF. The CDR3 DNA sequence: TGTGCCAGCAGCTTAGATGGGGACAGGGGTGAAAAACTGTTTTTT. The chain recombines TRBV11-2 with TRBJ1-4, with 10 nucleotides matching TRBD1. CDR1 is SGHAT and CDR2 is FQNNGV in the germline V gene. This CDR3 is 15 amino acids long. V lost 0 bases and J lost 7; bases outside the gene matches: 2.